The source of this T cell receptor (beta chain) is a study of blood T cell repertoires in COVID-19 (dated by TCRdb to about 2020). With regard to the full study: Samples covering the acute and convalescent phases of COVID-19 were provided by collaborators in the United States, Italy and Spain. The repertoires were released in a freely available public database intended as a resource for research on the immune response to SARS-CoV-2. The material from the prospective study consisted of cDNA or gDNA derived from T cells, B-cell-depleted T cells, or PBMCs. Where available, HLA class I and class II types were taken from metadata supplied by the sample provider and were not determined by assay-based typing. Deeply sampled blood TCRbeta repertoires from subjects exposed to, actively infected with, or recovered from COVID-19 were included in the dataset. Nearly every sample came with metadata listing a de-identified subject ID, COVID-19 status, age in years and sex. The samples were drawn from the first 160 participants of the ongoing ImmuneRACE study and from 1,254 subjects provided by 6 global collaborators.

The immunoSEQ Assay, a bias-controlled multiplex PCR, was used to amplify TCRbeta CDR3 regions from genomic DNA. The authors' analysis ran thus. Within the assay, amplification of reference gene primers was used to estimate how many nucleated cells each sample contained. Sequence reads were collapsed and filtered to measure the absolute abundance of every unique TCRbeta CDR3 rearrangement. For each sample, productive Simpson clonality was calculated as the square root of Simpson's diversity index across productive rearrangements. TCRdb mirrors the immuneACCESS table, restricted to in-frame sequences. Some clones are absent from its copies; in checked studies, under half trace to an unresolved V gene, and the reason for the others is unknown. The DNA was the basis for D and trimming; V, J and clone size are from that table. The sample data list 290,000 or so clones, and around 87% of these were observed just once. About 1.2% of the sample goes to the ten largest clones.

General study outcomes and caveats: Clinical and demographic metadata were provided uncurated, with the amount varying by source and participant.

V and J are trimmed by 4 bases and 4 bases, and the gene matches miss 8 bases of the junction. The CDR3 has 15 amino acids, counting the end cysteine and phenylalanine. Of the read, only the CDR3 DNA is kept; its 45 bases are in frame from base 1. According to the germline V gene (reference sequence), CDR1 reads GTSNPN and CDR2 reads SVGIG. In the case of this clone: It has no known antigen specificity. No base quality information exists; no much larger clone differs at one position.

Whole blood was collected in K2EDTA tubes by collaborating institutions according to the institutions' own protocols. For TCRbeta analysis, collaborator samples were shipped as frozen whole blood, as isolated PBMCs, or as DNA extracted from either sample type. Sequencing input: peripheral blood. The V gene is TRBV30 and the J gene is TRBJ1-5; 9 of the junction bases match TRBD1. The sequence derives from a man between 65 and 85 years old with acute or convalescent COVID-19. Here is the DNA: TGTGCCTGGAACCTGGGACAGGGCGGGAATCAGCCCCAGCATTTT. Translation gives CAWNLGQGGNQPQHF. Joined to the reference TRBV30 and TRBJ1-5 proteins, this CDR3 gives the full variable domain: SQTIHQWPATLVQPVGSPLSLECTVEGTSNPNLYWYRQAAGRGLQLLFYSVGIGQISSEVPQNLSASRPQDRQFILSSKKLLLSDSGFYLCAWNLGQGGNQPQHFGDGTRLSIL.